This T cell receptor beta chain was profiled in a study of identical twins (dated by TCRdb to 2016 to 2018). For the study in its entirety: TCR alpha and beta repertoires from monozygotic twins, unrelated adults of various ages and cord blood were deep-sequenced to test whether fetal clonotypes persist. To rule out contamination, replicate twin experiments were performed at different times with different library preparation protocols.

Points the paper makes about the study in general: Because the same donors could not be followed over many years, conclusions were based on cross-sectional statistical analysis. Zero-insertion analyses could be partly confounded by invariant T cells such as MAIT and iNKT, though diverse VJ usage argued against such confounding for most clonotypes. Compared with coincidental sharing between unrelated individuals, out-of-frame TCR alpha sequences shared between twins showed an excess of sequences with low generation probability. In monozygotic twins, out-of-frame TCR alpha sharing was systematically underestimated by recombination models, although the models agreed with sharing between unrelated individuals. Abundant cord blood beta clonotypes had fewer insertions, young adult naive repertoires showed a similar but weaker trend, and memory repertoires showed no such trend. The excess sharing between twins in beta out-of-frame sequences was weaker because fewer shared sequences reduced the signal-to-noise ratio.

The protocol used for the library was 5' RACE. Sequencing was performed on an Illumina HiSeq 2000. A universal primer binding site was introduced by template switching, and a unique molecular identifier was present in the final cDNA, enabling accurate counting of TCR cDNA molecules. First-strand cDNA for TCR alpha and beta chains was synthesized from specific primers in the conserved constant-segment region. To control for contamination, every cDNA library carried two barcodes: a SMART-Mk sample barcode plus Illumina barcodes. Two successive PCR steps introduced TruSeq adapter sequences along with Illumina sample barcodes. TCR alpha and beta cDNA libraries were sequenced on the Illumina HiSeq platform with custom primers. As for how the authors treated the data: Raw reads were processed with MiGEC to extract unique molecular identifiers, and MiXCR was used to determine CDR3 positions. For each individual, recombination models were inferred using an EM algorithm with the repgenHMM and IGoR tools. Shared clonotypes were analyzed with the tcR package in R, and sharing was normalized by the product of cloneset sizes. To study raw recombination without the effects of thymic and clonal selection, out-of-frame nonproductive sequences were analyzed. Using fastp at Q25 and MiXCR, TCRdb reprocessed the public reads and kept productive beta chains. Entries that share a CDR3 protein sequence are merged under the most common genes and DNA. The V and J calls were determined by TCRdb, not by the authors. The table for this sample lists hundreds of thousands of distinct CDR3 sequences; 21% of them were counted only once. Over 4% of the sample rests with the top ten.

All donors were healthy Caucasians. Three pairs of female monozygotic twins, all aged roughly 18 to 30 years, were included in the twin cohort. Peripheral blood mononuclear cells were the source from which RNA for the TCR libraries was isolated. This clonotype was seen a handful of times. It lacks a known antigen. Per-base quality was not reported, and no clone a single base away is much larger than it. The CDR3 starts with the cysteine, ends with the phenylalanine, and has 15 residues. Kept here is only the CDR3 DNA, which spans 45 bases and is read in frame from base 1. CDR1 is given as DFQATT and CDR2 as SNEGSKA, both from the germline V gene (reference sequence). Trimmed from V: 5 bases; trimmed from J: 2 bases; junction bases lacking a gene match: 10. This same sample was also part of a study on T cells expressing NK-cell markers. From the second report: In sorted CD3+CD56+NKG2C+, CD3+CD56+NKG2C- and CD3+CD56-NKG2C+ T-cell subsets from eight or nine donors, TCR beta-chain repertoires were profiled. Among the eight sequenced donors, only one was HCMV-seronegative, while the other seven were HCMV-seropositive. In several experiments an anti-gammadeltaTCR antibody was added to restrict sorting to alphabetaTCR-expressing T cells. In roughly six donors, the dominant CD3+CD56+NKG2C+ clonotypes ranked among the top 10 CD8+ clonotypes, making up roughly 1.0-8% of CD8+ T cells. Those dominant clonotypes were again the most abundant among CD3+CD56-NKG2C+ cells in several donors, at about 28.3-65%. It remained unclear whether the expanded NKG2C-expressing T cell clones were specific for HCMV antigens. All eight donors whose samples were sequenced were randomly selected healthy volunteers, three of them men and five women. To determine HCMV serostatus, a commercial ELISA kit was used to detect HCMV-specific IgG in serum. Bulk peripheral blood T-cell repertoires were additionally sequenced from unsorted PBMC for over five donors. MIGEC was used to demultiplex reads and group the reads by UMI, and MiTCR was used to assemble and quantify clonotypes. To exclude erroneous sequences, any TCR cDNA sequence not supported by at least two reads was discarded. Downstream repertoire analysis used the tcR package, and clonotypes were matched across fractions by CDR3 nucleotide sequence plus V segment. VDJmatch was used to annotate antigen specificity against VDJdb, with one amino acid substitution allowed in CDR3.

Sequences were obtained from PBMCs. This receptor was identified in a woman between 18 and 29 years old in good health. This chain is built from TRBV20-1 and TRBJ2-7, with 9 central nucleotides matching TRBD2. CDR3 reads: CSALLSGRRTYEQYF. The bases are TGCAGTGCTTTATTGAGCGGGAGGCGGACCTACGAGCAGTACTTC.